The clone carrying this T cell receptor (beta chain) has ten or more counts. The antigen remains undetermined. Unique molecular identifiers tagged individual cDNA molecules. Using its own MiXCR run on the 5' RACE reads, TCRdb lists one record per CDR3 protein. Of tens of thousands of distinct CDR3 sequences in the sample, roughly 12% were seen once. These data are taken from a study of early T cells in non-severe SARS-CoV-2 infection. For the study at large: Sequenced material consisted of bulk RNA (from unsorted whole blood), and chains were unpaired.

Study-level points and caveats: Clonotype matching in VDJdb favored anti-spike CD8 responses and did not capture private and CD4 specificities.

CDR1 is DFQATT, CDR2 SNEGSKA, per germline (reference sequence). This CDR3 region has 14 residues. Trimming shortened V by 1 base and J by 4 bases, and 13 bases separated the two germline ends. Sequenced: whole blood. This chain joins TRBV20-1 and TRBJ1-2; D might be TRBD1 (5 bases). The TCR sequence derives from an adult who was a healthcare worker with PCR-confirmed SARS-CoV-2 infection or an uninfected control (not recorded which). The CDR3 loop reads CSARVTEGGYGYTF. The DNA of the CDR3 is TGCAGTGCTAGAGTGACAGAGGGCGGCTATGGCTACACCTTC.